Listed below are T cell receptor beta chains from one sample, sequenced in a study of cytomegalovirus exposure and HLA in healthy donors. Clones were read by immunoSEQ multiplex PCR, and TCRdb kept only the in-frame ones, dropping some. The specimen's table records about 200,000 clones. Input material: PBMCs. These receptors were taken from a girl aged 2-10 years in good health and CMV-seropositive. The CDR3 runs from the conserved cysteine through the conserved F or W. A D gene is named only where the DNA matches it firmly.

j_call	d_call	v_call	cdr3_nt	cdr3_aa
TRBJ1-1	TRBD1	TRBV5-6	TGTGCCAGCAGCTTAGCAGGGGGCCGAACTGAAGCTTTCTTT	CASSLAGGRTEAFF
TRBJ2-5	NA	TRBV28	TGTGCCAGCAGACCCCTTGGGGACTCCCAAGAGACCCAGTACTTC	CASRPLGDSQETQYF
TRBJ1-2	TRBD1	TRBV28	TGTGCCAGCAGCCGGGGCCGGGACAGGCACTATTTTGGCTACACCTTC	CASSRGRDRHYFGYTF
TRBJ1-2	NA	TRBV28	TGTGCCAGCAGTCGTACAGGGATGGGGTATGGCTACACCTTC	CASSRTGMGYGYTF
TRBJ2-1	NA	TRBV11-2	TGTGCCAGCAGCACGAGCTCCTACAATGAGCAGTTCTTC	CASSTSSYNEQFF
TRBJ2-5	TRBD2	TRBV14	TGTGCCAGCTCTCCGCTTACTAGCGGGGGACAAGAGACCCAGTACTTC	CASSPLTSGGQETQYF
TRBJ1-1	NA	TRBV28	TGTGCCAGCAGTTTGGGGGGGCTAGACACTGAAGCTTTCTTT	CASSLGGLDTEAFF
TRBJ2-7	NA	TRBV28	TGTGCCAGCAGTTTCTCCGGGAGCCACTCCTACGAGCAGTACTTC	CASSFSGSHSYEQYF
TRBJ2-7	TRBD1	TRBV6-5	TGTGCCAGCAGTTACTCGGAAGAGGGGGCTTACGAGCAGTACTTC	CASSYSEEGAYEQYF
TRBJ2-7	NA	TRBV9	TGTGCCAGCAGCGTGAGCACTAGGGATTTCTACGAGCAGTACTTC	CASSVSTRDFYEQYF
TRBJ2-3	NA	TRBV29-1	TGCAGCGTGGCCGGGAACACAGATACGCAGTATTTT	CSVAGNTDTQYF
TRBJ1-4	TRBD1	TRBV7-6	TGTGCCAGCAGCATGGGACAGGGACGGACTAATGAAAAACTGTTTTTT	CASSMGQGRTNEKLFF
TRBJ2-1	NA	TRBV28	TGTGCCAGCAGTGGGACCCTGGGGAATAGCGGTAGCTCCTACAATGAGCAGTTCTTC	CASSGTLGNSGSSYNEQFF
TRBJ1-2	NA	TRBV6-5	TGTGCCAGCAGTGTTCGGACAGAACCAAACTATGGCTACACCTTC	CASSVRTEPNYGYTF
TRBJ2-1	TRBD1	TRBV7-9	TGTGCCAGCAGTGACTTACCGGGACAGGGGGCCTATAATGAGCAGTTCTTC	CASSDLPGQGAYNEQFF
TRBJ2-3	NA	TRBV19	TGTGCCAGTAGTATAGGAATCGGGAGAGATACGCAGTATTTT	CASSIGIGRDTQYF
TRBJ1-2	NA	TRBV28	TGTGCCAGCAGTTCTGCGGCTAACTATGGCTACACCTTC	CASSSAANYGYTF
TRBJ2-2	TRBD1	TRBV5-5	TGTGCCAGCAGACGAACTGGGACAGGGGGGAGTATATCCGGGGAGCTGTTTTTT	CASRRTGTGGSISGELFF
TRBJ2-5	NA	TRBV18	TGTGCCAGCTCACCGTACACGGGACACGGAGAAGAGACCCAGTACTTC	CASSPYTGHGEETQYF
TRBJ2-7	TRBD1	TRBV28	TGTGCCAGCAGTTTGATAAGCTCCCCGGGACAGGGTTCTGGACACGAGCAGTACTTC	CASSLISSPGQGSGHEQYF
TRBJ2-3	TRBD2	TRBV5-4	TGTGCCAGCAGCCATTGGACTAGCGGTTTCACAGATACGCAGTATTTT	CASSHWTSGFTDTQYF
TRBJ1-1	NA	TRBV2	TGTGCCAGCAGTGAGGAGGGGCTGGGGGAAGCTTTCTTT	CASSEEGLGEAFF
TRBJ2-3	NA	TRBV25-1	TGTGCCAGCAGTCAAGTTATCAGAGATACGCAGTATTTT	CASSQVIRDTQYF
TRBJ1-1	NA	TRBV9	TGTGCCAGCAGCGTAGGGTCGGGAGGGTACGGCACTGAAGCTTTCTTT	CASSVGSGGYGTEAFF
TRBJ1-5	NA	TRBV5-4	TGTGCCAGCAGCTTGTTCCCGGGGACAATCAGTCAGCCCCAGCATTTT	CASSLFPGTISQPQHF
TRBJ2-2	NA	TRBV6-5	TGTGCCAGCAGACCAGGGACCGGGGAGCTGTTTTTT	CASRPGTGELFF
TRBJ1-4	NA	TRBV6-1	TGTGCCAGCAGCCAGACCGCGGGAGTTATCGAGGAACTGTTTTTT	CASSQTAGVIEELFF
TRBJ2-7	TRBD2	TRBV29-1	TGCAGCGTTGAATACGGGAGGCGTTTGGGCGAGCAGTACTTC	CSVEYGRRLGEQYF